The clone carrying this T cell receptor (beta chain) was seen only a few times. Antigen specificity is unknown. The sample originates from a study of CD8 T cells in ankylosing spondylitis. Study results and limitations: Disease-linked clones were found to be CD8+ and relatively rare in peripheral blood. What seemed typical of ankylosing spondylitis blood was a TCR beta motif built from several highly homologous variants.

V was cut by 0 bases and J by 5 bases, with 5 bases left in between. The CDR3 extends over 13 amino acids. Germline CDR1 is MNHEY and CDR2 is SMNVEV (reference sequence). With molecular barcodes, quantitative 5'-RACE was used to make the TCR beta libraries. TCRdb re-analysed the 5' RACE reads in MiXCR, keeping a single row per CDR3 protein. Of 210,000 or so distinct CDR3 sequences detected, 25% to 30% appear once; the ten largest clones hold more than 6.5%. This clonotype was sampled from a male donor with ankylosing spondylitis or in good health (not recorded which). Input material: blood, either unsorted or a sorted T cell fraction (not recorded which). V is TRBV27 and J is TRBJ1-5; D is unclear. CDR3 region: CASSLSIYQPQHF. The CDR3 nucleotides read TGTGCCAGCAGTTTATCGATTTATCAGCCCCAGCATTTT.